This record concerns one T cell receptor beta chain sequence. No antigen is known for it. This sample was taken from a study of T cell repertoires in cytomegalovirus infection. Looking at the study overall: CMV epitopes in the study were HLA-C-restricted (recently identified) and HLA-B-restricted (well studied). The public TCR beta signatures pointed to both CMV infection and matching HLA type. Overall study results and limits: In two of eight donors, the top clonotype was HLA-C-restricted CMV-specific. Using cumulative public TCR beta family frequency, the authors identified those who carried CMV together with the relevant HLA.

In TCRdb, the reads were re-called with MiXCR into one record per CDR3 protein. This sample has 450,000 to 550,000 distinct CDR3 sequences, with more than 40% found just once. Germline V lookup: CDR1 SEHNR, CDR2 FQNEAQ (reference sequence). The CDR3 covers 12 residues. Trimming took 6 bases from V and 6 from J, leaving 8 bases between them. The sample was cultured PBMCs, taken from culture after CMV antigen stimulation. This chain uses TRBV7-9 with TRBJ2-2; no reliable D call. The receptor was derived from a human donor in good health (CMV status not recorded). Some clones in this sample may be carry-over from other donors' samples. CDR3 nucleotide sequence: TGTGCCAGCAGTTTTGGTCCCGGGGAGCTGTTTTTT. Encoded protein: CASSFGPGELFF. The variable domain in full, completed from reference TRBV7-9 and TRBJ2-2, reads DTGVSQNPRHKITKRGQNVTFRCDPISEHNRLYWYRQTLGQGPEFLTYFQNEAQLEKSRLLSDRFSAERPKGSFSTLEIQRTEQGDSAMYLCASSFGPGELFFGEGSRLTVL.